This TCR beta chain was observed in a study of glioma-infiltrating T cells. This clonotype has more than one count but fewer than ten. The CDR3 length is 13 residues. Germline values: CDR1 MNHEY, CDR2 SVGEGT. V was cut by 5 bases and J by 4 bases, with 11 bases left in between. TCR alpha and beta CDR3 regions were amplified from RNA using iRepertoire nested multiplex PCR. MiXCR, applied by TCRdb to the multiplex PCR reads, yields one record per CDR3 protein. The sample includes about 140,000 distinct CDR3 sequences, 35% to 50% of them seen just once. This chain connects TRBV6-2 or TRBV6-3 to TRBJ1-2; D might be TRBD1 (5 bases). This TCR derives from a human donor with low-grade glioma or glioblastoma, undergoing nonglioma brain surgery, or in good health (not recorded which). Sequencing was performed on glioma tissue, nonneoplastic brain tissue, or PBMCs (not recorded which). The chain's CDR3 is CASSRDSFYGYTF. The CDR3, as DNA: TGTGCCAGCAGTCGAGACAGCTTCTATGGCTACACCTTC.